This T cell receptor (beta chain) was sequenced during a study of blood T cell repertoires in COVID-19. Assay: immunoSEQ multiplex PCR; the TCRdb copy retains only in-frame clones and omits some. The sample has around 400,000 clones, under 85% seen once; the top ten hold approximately 4.7%. Living in 24 US areas, the participants were between roughly 18 and 95 years of age. Trimming took 5 bases from V and 7 from J; bases not matched to a gene: 10. Germline V gives CDR1 GTSNPN, CDR2 SVGIG (reference sequence). The length of the CDR3 is 13 residues. This clonotype originated in a woman between 45 and 65 years old who had recovered from COVID-19. This chain connects TRBV30 to TRBJ2-7; 8 positions agree with TRBD1. The specimen was PBMCs or T cells enriched from blood (not recorded which). The CDR3 DNA sequence: TGTGCCTGGGATCCCGACAGGGGATATGAGCAGTACTTC. Its protein product is CAWDPDRGYEQYF.